Listed here are 22 T cell receptor beta chains from one sample, sequenced in a study of early T cells in non-severe SARS-CoV-2 infection. TCRdb redid the calling of the 5' RACE reads with MiXCR, one entry per CDR3 protein. The repertoire holds under 95,000 distinct CDR3 sequences, with about 15% as singletons. The sample was whole blood. These receptors originate from an adult who was a healthcare worker with PCR-confirmed SARS-CoV-2 infection or an uninfected control (not recorded which).

CDR3 bases: TGTGCCAGCAAAGGGGGACCCAGGACCTACGAGCAGTACTTC. It encodes CASKGGPRTYEQYF. The chain links TRBV6-1 to TRBJ2-7; D is perhaps TRBD1 (6 bases). Germline-derived CDR1 and CDR2 are MNHNS and SASEGT. Trimming removed 7 bases from V and 2 bases from J, with 15 bases in between. The CDR3 runs to 14 residues.

The CDR3 bases are TGTGCCAGCAGTCCCGGGAACCGGTACGAGCAGTACTTC. It yields the protein CASSPGNRYEQYF. This rearrangement joins TRBV28 to TRBJ2-7, with D perhaps TRBD2 (5 bases). The V end lost 5 bases, the J end lost 4 bases, and 12 bases lay between the germline ends. This CDR3 comprises 13 residues. CDR1 is MDHEN, CDR2 SYDVKM, per germline.

This clonotype was recorded a few times. The chain has TRBV28 and TRBJ2-5, with 8 bases fitting TRBD2. V was clipped by 6 bases and J by 2 bases; unmatched bases: 5. This CDR3 is built from 14 residues. From germline, CDR1 is MDHEN and CDR2 SYDVKM. The chain's CDR3 is CASSPGGGQETQYF. The CDR3 region has the DNA TGTGCCAGCAGCCCCGGCGGGGGGCAAGAGACCCAGTACTTC. Drawing the rest from reference TRBV28 and TRBJ2-5, the complete variable domain is DVKVTQSSRYLVKRTGEKVFLECVQDMDHENMFWYRQDPGLGLRLIYFSYDVKMKEKGDIPEGYSVSREKKERFSLILESASTNQTSMYLCASSPGGGQETQYFGPGTRLLVL.

In its sample, this clonotype was seen many times. The chain has TRBV20-1 and TRBJ1-1, with 7 bases aligning to TRBD1. Per germline, CDR1 DFQATT and CDR2 SNEGSKA (reference sequence). V dropped 2 bases and J dropped 3; count of bases not matched to a gene: 0. The CDR3 sequence is 12 residues long. This CDR3 is CSARQGDTEAFF. The CDR3 nucleotides are TGCAGTGCTAGACAGGGGGACACTGAAGCTTTCTTT.

This clonotype was seen at least ten times. The chain employs TRBV5-1 and TRBJ2-3; 8 bases are a match to TRBD1. V was pared by 3 bases and J by 2 bases, with 8 bases of the junction left unmatched. From germline, CDR1 is SGHRS and CDR2 YFSETQ. The CDR3 sequence is 16 residues long. Written as DNA, the CDR3 is TGCGCCAGCAGCTCACAGGGACAGGAGACCACAGATACGCAGTATTTT. This translates into CASSSQGQETTDTQYF.

At least ten counts were recorded for this clonotype. The chain uses TRBV3-1 and TRBJ1-5; D not resolved. This CDR3 is built from 13 residues. V was pared by 1 base and J by 6 bases, with 7 bases between. The germline gives CDR1 LGHDT, CDR2 YNNKEL (reference sequence). The CDR3 nucleotides are TGTGCCAGCAGCCAAGCGGTCGGTCAGCCCCAGCATTTT. As protein: CASSQAVGQPQHF.

The CDR3 DNA is TGCAGCGTTGACGGGCAAAGTACCGGGGAGCTGTTTTTT. It codes for CSVDGQSTGELFF. The chain recombines TRBV29-1 with TRBJ2-2, with D hard to call. V was cut by 3 bases and J by 5 bases, with 10 bases left in between. CDR1 and CDR2 (germline): SQVTM, ANQGSEA. CDR3 length: 13 amino acids.

This clonotype turned up a few times. The genes are TRBV20-1 and TRBJ2-7, with D perhaps being TRBD1 or TRBD2 (6 bases each). Trimming pared 0 bases from V and 5 bases from J, leaving 8 bases between. Germline values: CDR1 DFQATT, CDR2 SNEGSKA (reference sequence). This CDR3 is built from 12 residues. The CDR3 DNA sequence: TGCAGTGCTAGAGATAGGGGGGACGAGCAGTACTTC. It translates to CSARDRGDEQYF.

The CDR3 DNA reads TGTGCCAGCTCACCACCTTCAGGGGATCAGCCCCAGCATTTT. This codes for CASSPPSGDQPQHF. The chain combines TRBV18 with TRBJ1-5; TRBD1 might be the D (6 bases). This CDR3 spans 14 amino acids. The V gene lost 0 bases and the J gene lost 5 bases, with 8 bases spanning the gap. Germline V lookup: CDR1 KGHSH, CDR2 LQKENI.

The V gene is TRBV12-3 or TRBV12-4, the J gene TRBJ2-3, with TRBD2 identical over 10 bases. With 6 bases clipped from V and 5 bases from J, the junction kept 8 bases outside the gene matches. The CDR3 is made up of 15 amino acids. DNA for the CDR3: TGTGCCAGCAGCGCCACTAGCGGGAAGAGAGATACGCAGTATTTT. Its protein product is CASSATSGKRDTQYF.

CDR3 in DNA: TGTGCCAGCAGTTTGGAACTAGCGGGATCCAATGAGCAGTTCTTC. It is translated as CASSLELAGSNEQFF. The gene calls are TRBV12-3 or TRBV12-4 and TRBJ2-1, with TRBD2 identical over 10 bases. V lost 3 bases to trimming and J lost 6 bases; unmatched junction nucleotides: 5. The CDR3 is 15 residues long.

This clonotype was seen more than once but under ten times. For the CDR3, the DNA is TGTGCCAGCAGTCCAATCAATCAGCCCCAGCATTTT. This encodes CASSPINQPQHF. V is TRBV27 and J is TRBJ1-5, with D unresolved. V lost 5 bases and J lost 3, with 5 bases in between. The germline CDR1 and CDR2 sequences are MNHEY and SMNVEV (reference sequence). The CDR3 runs 12 residues.

The chain combines TRBV11-2 with TRBJ1-3; TRBD1 might be the D (5 bases). The V gene's germline CDR1 is SGHAT and CDR2 FQNNGV. Trimming removed 3 bases from V and 0 bases from J, with 12 bases in between. CDR3 length: 16 residues. The CDR3 region has the DNA TGTGCCAGCAGCTTTGGACGAGGGGACTCTGGAAACACCATATATTTT. Amino acids: CASSFGRGDSGNTIYF. Based on the CDR3 plus reference TRBV11-2 and TRBJ1-3, the full variable domain is EAGVAQSPRYKIIEKRQSVAFWCNPISGHATLYWYQQILGQGPKLLIQFQNNGVVDDSQLPKDRFSAERLKGVDSTLKIQPAKLEDSAVYLCASSFGRGDSGNTIYFGEGSWLTVV.

This clonotype was seen a handful of times. The chain employs TRBV5-1 and TRBJ2-7; D gene ambiguous. CDR3 length: 15 residues. Germline V gene data show CDR1 as SGHRS and CDR2 as YFSETQ. Trimming stripped 0 bases from V and 3 bases from J, with 13 bases between. The CDR3 sequence is CASSLEGGFHYEQYF. The CDR3 DNA sequence: TGCGCCAGCAGCTTGGAAGGTGGTTTCCACTACGAGCAGTACTTC.

The V and J genes are TRBV28 and TRBJ2-1; D uncertain. This CDR3 spans 11 amino acids. CDR1 and CDR2 (germline): MDHEN, SYDVKM. Trimming removed 6 bases from V and 9 bases from J, with 9 bases in between. The CDR3 DNA is TGTGCCAGCAGCGCAATGGGTGAGCAGTTCTTC. It is translated as CASSAMGEQFF.

The chain employs TRBV19 and TRBJ2-1; TRBD2 matches 11 bases. Trimming took 8 bases from V and 9 from J; bases not matched to a gene: 6. The CDR3 spans 13 residues. Germline V gene data show CDR1 as LNHDA and CDR2 as SQIVND (reference sequence). As DNA, the CDR3 is TGTGCCAGTCAAACTAGCGGGAGTGGTGAGCAGTTCTTC. Its protein is CASQTSGSGEQFF. Complete variable domain (other parts from reference TRBV19 and TRBJ2-1): DGGITQSPKYLFRKEGQNVTLSCEQNLNHDAMYWYRQDPGQGLRLIYYSQIVNDFQKGDIAEGYSVSREKKESFPLTVTSAQKNPTAFYLCASQTSGSGEQFFGPGTRLTVL.

This clonotype is deemed medium-sized (0.01 to 0.1%). The rearrangement joins TRBV15 to TRBJ2-7; TRBD1 matches 9 bases. This CDR3 is built from 15 residues. Unmatched junction bases numbered 6, after V lost 0 bases and J lost 6 bases. CDR1 LNHNV and CDR2 YYDKDF come from the germline V gene (reference sequence). As DNA, the CDR3 is TGTGCCACCAGCAGAGATCGGGACAGGGTCGTCGAGCAGTACTTC. It is translated as CATSRDRDRVVEQYF.

This clonotype was seen ten or more times. The rearrangement links TRBV11-2 to TRBJ2-7; the match to TRBD2 covers 13 bases. The J segment lost 0 bases and the V segment lost 2 bases, leaving 13 bases of the junction unmatched. The CDR3 runs to 20 residues. Germline V gene sequence: CDR1 SGHAT, CDR2 FQNNGV. The DNA for the CDR3 is TGTGCCAGCAGCTTAACCGTCCGGACTAGCGGGAGCCGAAGCTCCTACGAGCAGTACTTC. This sequence encodes CASSLTVRTSGSRSSYEQYF.

The V gene is TRBV4-1, the J gene TRBJ2-1; D remains ambiguous. The V gene lost 1 base and the J gene lost 10 bases, with 11 bases spanning the gap. This CDR3 region has 13 residues. Germline V lookup: CDR1 MGHRA, CDR2 YSYEKL. The CDR3 DNA reads TGCGCCAGCAGCCAAGTTCTCTGGCCCGAGCAGTTCTTC. Encoded protein: CASSQVLWPEQFF.

This clonotype was seen many times. This chain joins TRBV29-1 and TRBJ1-5; perhaps TRBD1 as D (5 bases). Germline V gene sequence: CDR1 SQVTM, CDR2 ANQGSEA. V shed 4 bases and J shed 5 bases, with 15 bases lying between them. CDR3 length: 14 residues. The CDR3 region is CSVAEGDLDQPQHF. The DNA of the CDR3 is TGCAGCGTTGCGGAAGGGGATTTGGATCAGCCCCAGCATTTT.

This clonotype was picked up many times. The rearrangement uses TRBV5-8 and TRBJ1-6, with unresolved D. The V end lost 0 bases, the J end lost 0 bases, and 4 bases lay between the germline ends. CDR3 length equals 15 residues. Looked up from germline, CDR1 is SGHTS and CDR2 is YDEGEE. Written as DNA, the CDR3 is TGTGCCAGCAGCTTGGGGAGCTCCTATAATTCACCCCTCCACTTT. Protein product: CASSLGSSYNSPLHF.

Only a few counts were recorded for this clonotype. This chain connects TRBV20-1 to TRBJ2-4; a possible D gene is TRBD1 (5 bases). The length of the CDR3 is 13 residues. Germline CDR1 is DFQATT and CDR2 is SNEGSKA (reference sequence). CDR3 in amino acids: CSPGEAIRDIQYF. DNA of the CDR3: TGCAGCCCTGGGGAAGCGATCAGGGACATTCAGTACTTC.